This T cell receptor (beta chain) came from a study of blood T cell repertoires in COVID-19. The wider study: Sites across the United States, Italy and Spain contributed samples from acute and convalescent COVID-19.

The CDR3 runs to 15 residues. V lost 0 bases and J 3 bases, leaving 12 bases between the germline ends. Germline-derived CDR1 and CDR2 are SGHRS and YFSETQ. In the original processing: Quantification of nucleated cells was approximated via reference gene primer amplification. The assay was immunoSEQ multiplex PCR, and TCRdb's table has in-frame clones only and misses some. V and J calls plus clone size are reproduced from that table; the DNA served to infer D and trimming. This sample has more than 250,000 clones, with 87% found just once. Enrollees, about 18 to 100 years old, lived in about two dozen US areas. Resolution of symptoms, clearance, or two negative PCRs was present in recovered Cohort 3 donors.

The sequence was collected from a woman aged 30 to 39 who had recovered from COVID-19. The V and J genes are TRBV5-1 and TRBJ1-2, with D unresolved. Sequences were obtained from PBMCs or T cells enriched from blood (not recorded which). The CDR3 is CASSLEAGLDYGYTF. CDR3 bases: TGCGCCAGCAGCTTGGAGGCAGGCTTGGACTATGGCTACACCTTC.